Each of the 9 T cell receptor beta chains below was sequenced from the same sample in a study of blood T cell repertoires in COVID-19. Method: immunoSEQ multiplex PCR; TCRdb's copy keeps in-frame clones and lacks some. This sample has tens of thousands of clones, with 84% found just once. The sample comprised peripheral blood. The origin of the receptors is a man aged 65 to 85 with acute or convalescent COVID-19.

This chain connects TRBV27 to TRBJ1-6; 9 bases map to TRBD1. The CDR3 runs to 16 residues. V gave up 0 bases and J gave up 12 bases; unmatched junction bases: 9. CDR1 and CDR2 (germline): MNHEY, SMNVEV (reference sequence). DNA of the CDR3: TGTGCCAGCAGTTTATCTGGGACAGGGCGGGTTATACCCCTCCACTTT. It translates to CASSLSGTGRVIPLHF.

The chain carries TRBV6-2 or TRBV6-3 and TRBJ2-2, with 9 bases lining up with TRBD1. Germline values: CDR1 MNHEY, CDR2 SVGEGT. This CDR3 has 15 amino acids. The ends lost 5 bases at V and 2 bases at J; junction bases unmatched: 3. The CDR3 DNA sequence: TGTGCCAGCAGTAACAGGGGGCTAAACACCGGGGAGCTGTTTTTT. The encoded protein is CASSNRGLNTGELFF.

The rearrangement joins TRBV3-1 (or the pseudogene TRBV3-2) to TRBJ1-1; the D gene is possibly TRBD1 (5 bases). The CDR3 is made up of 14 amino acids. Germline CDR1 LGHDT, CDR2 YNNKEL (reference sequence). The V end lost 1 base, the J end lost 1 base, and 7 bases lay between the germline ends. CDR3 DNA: TGTGCCAGCAGCCAAGGTGGACAGAACACTGAAGCTTTCTTT. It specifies CASSQGGQNTEAFF.

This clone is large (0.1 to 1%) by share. CDR3 in amino acids: CSVEADRGRDEKLFF. The CDR3 DNA reads as TGCAGCGTTGAAGCTGACAGGGGGCGCGATGAAAAACTGTTTTTT. The V gene is TRBV29-1, the J gene TRBJ1-4; 10 bases are a match to TRBD1. Looked up from germline, CDR1 is SQVTM and CDR2 is ANQGSEA. This CDR3 is 15 amino acids long. Unmatched junction bases numbered 5, after V lost 1 base and J lost 6 bases.

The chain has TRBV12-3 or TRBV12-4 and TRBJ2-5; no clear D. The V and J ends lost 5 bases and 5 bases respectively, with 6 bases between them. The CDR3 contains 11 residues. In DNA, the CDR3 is TGTGCCAGCAGTCCGAGGGAGACCCAGTACTTC. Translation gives CASSPRETQYF.

CDR3 residues: CASSSTMTANTEAFF. CDR3 DNA: TGCGCCAGCAGCTCGACCATGACAGCGAACACTGAAGCTTTCTTT. The chain couples TRBV5-1 to TRBJ1-1; D is perhaps TRBD1 (5 bases). CDR3 length: 15 amino acids. The V end lost 3 bases, the J end lost 1 base, and 13 bases lay between the germline ends. In germline, CDR1 is SGHRS, CDR2 YFSETQ.

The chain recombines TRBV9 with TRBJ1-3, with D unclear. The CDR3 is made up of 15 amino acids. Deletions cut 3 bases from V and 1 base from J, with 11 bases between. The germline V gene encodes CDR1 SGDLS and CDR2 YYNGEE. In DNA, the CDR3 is TGTGCCAGCAGCGGTCGCAGGAGGTCTGGAAACACCATATATTTT. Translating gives CASSGRRRSGNTIYF.

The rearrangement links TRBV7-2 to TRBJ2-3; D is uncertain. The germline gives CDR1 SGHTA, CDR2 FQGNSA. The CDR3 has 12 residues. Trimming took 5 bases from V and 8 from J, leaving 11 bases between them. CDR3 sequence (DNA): TGTGCCAGCAGCATACGTGGAGTTACGCAGTATTTT. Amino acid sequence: CASSIRGVTQYF.

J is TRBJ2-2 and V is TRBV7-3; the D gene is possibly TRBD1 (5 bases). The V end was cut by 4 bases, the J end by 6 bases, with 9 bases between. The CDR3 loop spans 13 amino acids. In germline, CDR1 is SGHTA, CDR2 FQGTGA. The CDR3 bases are TGTGCCAGCAGCTCGACAGCCCCCGGGGAGCTGTTTTTT. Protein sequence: CASSSTAPGELFF.